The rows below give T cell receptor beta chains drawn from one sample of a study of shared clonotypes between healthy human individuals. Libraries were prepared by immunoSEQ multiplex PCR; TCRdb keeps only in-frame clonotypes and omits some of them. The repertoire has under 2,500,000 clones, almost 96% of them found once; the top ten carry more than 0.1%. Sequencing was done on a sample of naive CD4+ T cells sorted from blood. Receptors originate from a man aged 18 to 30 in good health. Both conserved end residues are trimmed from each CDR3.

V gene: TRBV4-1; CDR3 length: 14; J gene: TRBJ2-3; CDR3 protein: ASSQPIAGVARKQY
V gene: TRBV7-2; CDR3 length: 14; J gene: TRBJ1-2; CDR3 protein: ASSPTGGGQGSGYT
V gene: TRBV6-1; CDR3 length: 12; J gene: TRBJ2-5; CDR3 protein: ASRLAGEVGTQY
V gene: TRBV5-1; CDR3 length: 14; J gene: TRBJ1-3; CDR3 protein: ASSLAVAGAGNTIY
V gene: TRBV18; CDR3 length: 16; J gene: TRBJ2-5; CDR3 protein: ASSPYPLAGGLQETQY
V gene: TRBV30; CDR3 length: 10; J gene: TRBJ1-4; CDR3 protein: AWSREDEKLF
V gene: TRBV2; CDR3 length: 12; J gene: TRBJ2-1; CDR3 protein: ASSPGNSYNEQF
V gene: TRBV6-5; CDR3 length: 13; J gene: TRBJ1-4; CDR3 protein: ASSPPAGSGEKLF
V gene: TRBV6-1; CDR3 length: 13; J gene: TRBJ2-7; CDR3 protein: ASRYDREGPYEQY
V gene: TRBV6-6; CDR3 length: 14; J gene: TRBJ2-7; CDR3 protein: ASSYTPGQGDYEQY
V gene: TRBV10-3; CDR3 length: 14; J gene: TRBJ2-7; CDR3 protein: AISEGLAGDPYEQY
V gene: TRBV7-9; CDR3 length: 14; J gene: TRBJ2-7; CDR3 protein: ASSPGQALNWYEQY
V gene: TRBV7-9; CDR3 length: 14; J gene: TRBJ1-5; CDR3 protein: ASSPGAGDSNQPQH
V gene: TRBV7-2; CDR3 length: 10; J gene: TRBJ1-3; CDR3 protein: ASSTGTGAIY
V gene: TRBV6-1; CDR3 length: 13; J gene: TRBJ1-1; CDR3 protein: ASSLGQGVRTEAF
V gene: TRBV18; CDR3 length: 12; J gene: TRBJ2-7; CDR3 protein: ASSPQFGAYEQY
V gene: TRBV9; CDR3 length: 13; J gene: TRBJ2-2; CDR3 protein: ASSVGTLGTGELF
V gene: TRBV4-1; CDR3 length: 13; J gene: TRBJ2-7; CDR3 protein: ASSGGAGVQYEQY
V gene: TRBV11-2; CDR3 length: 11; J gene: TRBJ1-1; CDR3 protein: ASSLEATGGAF
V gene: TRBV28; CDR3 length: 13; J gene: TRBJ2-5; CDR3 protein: ASSLVAGDSETQY
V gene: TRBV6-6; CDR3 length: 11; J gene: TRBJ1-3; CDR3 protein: ASSYSESNTIY
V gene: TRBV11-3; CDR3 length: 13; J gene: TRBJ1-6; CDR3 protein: ASSLDSYPNSPLH
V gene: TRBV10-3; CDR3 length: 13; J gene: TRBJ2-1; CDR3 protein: AISEARTGAGEQF
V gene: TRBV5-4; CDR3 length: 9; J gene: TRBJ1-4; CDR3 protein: ASGTYEKLF
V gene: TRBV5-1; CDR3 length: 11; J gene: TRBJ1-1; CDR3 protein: ASSLPSGSEAF
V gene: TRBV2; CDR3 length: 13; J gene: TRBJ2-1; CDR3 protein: ASSEPGWVYNEQF
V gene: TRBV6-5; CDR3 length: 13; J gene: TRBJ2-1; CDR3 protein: ASSPGLAALNEQF
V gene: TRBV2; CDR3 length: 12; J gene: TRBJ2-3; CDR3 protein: ASNAGVIVDTQY
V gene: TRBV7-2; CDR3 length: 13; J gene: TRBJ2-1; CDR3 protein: ASSLSSGQYNEQF
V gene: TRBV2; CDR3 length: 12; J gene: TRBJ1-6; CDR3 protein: ASEEGGYNSPLH
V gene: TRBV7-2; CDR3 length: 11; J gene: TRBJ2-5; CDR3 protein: ASSTQFIETQY
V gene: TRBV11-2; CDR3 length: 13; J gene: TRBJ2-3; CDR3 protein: ASSLAAYLTDTQY
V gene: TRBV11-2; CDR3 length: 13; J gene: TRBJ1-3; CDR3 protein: ASSRAEQGRNTIY
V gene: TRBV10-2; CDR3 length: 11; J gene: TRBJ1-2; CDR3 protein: ASSGTGNYGYT
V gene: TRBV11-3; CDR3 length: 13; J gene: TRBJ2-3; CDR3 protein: ASSLDSLRTDTQY
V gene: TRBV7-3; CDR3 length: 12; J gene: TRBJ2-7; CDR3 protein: ASSPDRTSGEQY
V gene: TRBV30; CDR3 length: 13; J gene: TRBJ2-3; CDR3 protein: AWSVRGGYTDTQY
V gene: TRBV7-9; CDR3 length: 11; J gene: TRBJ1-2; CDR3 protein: ASSSLSGNGYT
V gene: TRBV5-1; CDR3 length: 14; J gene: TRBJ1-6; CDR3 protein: ASSLPGQGMNSPLH
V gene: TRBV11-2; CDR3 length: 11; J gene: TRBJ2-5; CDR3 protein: ASSSGLKETQY
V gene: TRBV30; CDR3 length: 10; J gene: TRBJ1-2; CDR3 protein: AYTTDFYGYT
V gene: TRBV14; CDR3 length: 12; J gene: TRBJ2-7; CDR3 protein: ASSQRGIPYEQY
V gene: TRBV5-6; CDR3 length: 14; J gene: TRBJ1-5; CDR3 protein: ASSRDRGMGNQPQH
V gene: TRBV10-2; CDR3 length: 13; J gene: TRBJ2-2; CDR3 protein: ASSSATGYNGELF
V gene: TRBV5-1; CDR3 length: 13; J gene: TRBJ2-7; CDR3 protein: ASSLDVPRGDEQY
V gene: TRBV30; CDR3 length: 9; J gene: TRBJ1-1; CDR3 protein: AWRTGAEAF
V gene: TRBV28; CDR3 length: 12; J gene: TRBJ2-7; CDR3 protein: ASRGSRSSYEQY
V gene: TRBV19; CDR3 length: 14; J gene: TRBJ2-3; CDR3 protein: ASTPPLPSSTDTQY
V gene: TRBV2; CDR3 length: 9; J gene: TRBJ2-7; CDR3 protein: ASRIQSEQY
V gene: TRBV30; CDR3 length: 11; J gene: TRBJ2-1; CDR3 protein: AWSPRLYNEQF
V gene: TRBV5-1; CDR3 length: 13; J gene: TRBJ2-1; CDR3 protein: ASSSKTGSYNEQF
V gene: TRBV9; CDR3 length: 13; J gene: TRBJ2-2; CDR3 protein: ASSVALQAPGELF
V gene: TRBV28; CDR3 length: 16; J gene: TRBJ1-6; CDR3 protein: ASSSLPTVSSYNSPLH
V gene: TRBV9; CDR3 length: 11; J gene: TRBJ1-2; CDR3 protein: ASSVGQYYGYT
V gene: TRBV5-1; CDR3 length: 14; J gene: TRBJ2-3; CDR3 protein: ASSLERDRATDTQY
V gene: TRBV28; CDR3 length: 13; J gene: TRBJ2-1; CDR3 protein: ASLGGGKNDNEQF